This passage covers 3 T cell receptor beta chains from one sample sequenced in a study of cytomegalovirus exposure and HLA in healthy donors. The PCR employed 60 Vbeta primers together with 13 Jbeta primers. Using immunoSEQ multiplex PCR, the repertoire was profiled, and TCRdb retains in-frame clones only, with some absent. Listed are around 75,000 clones; 1.4% to 1.5% falls within the top ten. The specimen was PBMCs. The source of these receptors is a woman between 55 and 75 years old in good health and CMV-seronegative.

V gene TRBV6-4 combines with J gene TRBJ2-2; D is perhaps TRBD1 (6 bases). The V and J ends lost 6 bases and 6 bases respectively, with 14 bases between them. The CDR3 is made up of 14 amino acids. From germline, CDR1 is MRHNA and CDR2 SNTAGT. CDR3 sequence (DNA): TGTGCCAGCAGCCGGGACATTGACGCCGGGGAGCTGTTTTTT. This translates into CASSRDIDAGELFF.

The V call is TRBV4-3, the J call TRBJ2-3; no definite D call. This CDR3 is 16 amino acids long. CDR1 LGHNA and CDR2 YSLEER come from the germline V gene. Trimming left V 4 bases short and J 6 bases short, with 20 bases between. CDR3 protein: CASSLFSGNYRDTQYF. CDR3 in DNA: TGCGCCAGCAGCCTTTTTTCAGGAAATTATAGGGATACGCAGTATTTT.

The chain recombines TRBV5-4 with TRBJ1-1; D remains unclear. This CDR3 is 13 amino acids long. Trimming cost V 2 bases and J 11 bases, with 16 bases left between them. In germline, CDR1 is SGHNT, CDR2 YYREEE (reference sequence). The CDR3 DNA reads as TGTGCCAGCAGCTTTAAGGATGCGGGAGGGGCTTTCTTT. This translates into CASSFKDAGGAFF.